This T cell receptor (beta chain) comes out of a study of T cells in women clearing cervical HPV infection. The germline V gene has CDR1 SNHLY and CDR2 FYNNEI. V lost 8 bases and J lost 8, with 22 bases in between. The CDR3 is 15 residues long. With respect to this clone: The CDR3 end falls 3 residues outside the read, so it is completed with the germline J gene.

Only in-frame clones appear in the TCRdb table, and some are missing; sequencing was by immunoSEQ multiplex PCR. Its clone listing holds about 30,000 clones. The receptor comes from a woman between 18 and 70 years old with a cervical HPV16 infection that either progressed to CIN3+ or cleared (not recorded which). The material sequenced was blood buffy coat. The V gene is TRBV2, the J gene TRBJ2-1; the D gene is possibly TRBD2 (7 bases). The CDR3 sequence is CASRAGTGGLDEQFF. The sequenced CDR3 bases are TGTGCCAGCCGGGCTGGGACGGGGGGCTTGGATGAG.